This TCR beta chain is drawn from a study of blood T cell repertoires in COVID-19. J lost 6 bases, V lost 7 bases, and 5 bases had no gene match. Germline CDR1 LNHDA, CDR2 SQIVND (reference sequence). This CDR3 contains 13 residues. Produced via immunoSEQ multiplex PCR; TCRdb's table is partial and in-frame only. This table has about 230,000 clones, around four fifths appearing once. In this sample, this clone turned up once. This chain joins TRBV19 and TRBJ1-5; TRBD1 aligns across 8 bases. The receptor's source is a man in his forties with acute or convalescent COVID-19. Sequenced: peripheral blood. CDR3 sequence (DNA): TGTGCCAGTACCAGACAGGGGTTTCAGCCCCAGCATTTT. The encoded protein is CASTRQGFQPQHF.